This T cell receptor (beta chain) stems from a study of shared clonotypes between healthy human individuals. Naive-designated CD8 cells lacked CD45RO, were positively enriched for CCR7, and omitted terminally differentiated effector memory CD45RA+ cells. With 4 bases clipped from V and 2 bases from J, the junction kept 3 bases outside the gene matches. CDR1 and CDR2 (germline): MGHDK, SYGVNS. The CDR3 extends over 15 amino acids. Per the authors' pipeline: For the immunoSEQ data, sequences were junction-only without quality scores, so filtering differed. Only in-frame clones appear in the TCRdb table, and some are missing; sequencing was by immunoSEQ multiplex PCR. Clone size and the V and J calls come from that table; the DNA yielded D and trimming. The sample carries roughly 1,800,000 clones, 85% to 95% recorded once. Overall study results and limits: Sampling covered blood only; tissue repertoires likely differ.

As regards this clone: Its antigen is currently unknown.

The receptor was isolated from a man younger than 35 in good health. This rearrangement joins TRBV25-1 to TRBJ2-5; 11 nucleotides match TRBD2. Sequenced input: naive CD8+ T cells sorted from blood. CDR3 bases: TGTGCCAGCAGTGGGGGACTAGCGGCTCAAGAGACCCAGTACTTC. It is translated as CASSGGLAAQETQYF.